This entry lists 29 T cell receptor beta chains sequenced from one sample in a study of cytomegalovirus exposure and HLA in healthy donors. The study ran its PCR with 60 Vbeta and 13 Jbeta primers. Clones were read by immunoSEQ multiplex PCR, and TCRdb kept only the in-frame ones, dropping some. The table shows over 70,000 clones, with around 84% occurring only once. Sequenced material: PBMCs. These receptors were collected from a man between 18 and 35 years old in good health and CMV-seronegative.

The chain couples TRBV6-1 to TRBJ2-7; D unclear. CDR3 length: 15 amino acids. Trimming stripped 3 bases from V and 0 bases from J, with 12 bases between. Germline assignment: CDR1 MNHNS and CDR2 SASEGT. In nucleotides, the CDR3 is TGTGCCAGCAGTGATGCCTTCGGGTCCTCCTACGAGCAGTACTTC. The encoded protein is CASSDAFGSSYEQYF.

The chain joins TRBV5-1 to TRBJ1-1; D perhaps matches TRBD1 (6 bases). From germline, CDR1 is SGHRS and CDR2 YFSETQ. The CDR3 loop spans 13 amino acids. V shed 3 bases and J shed 1 base, with 7 bases lying between them. The CDR3: CASSSTGNTEAFF. CDR3 sequence (DNA): TGCGCCAGCAGCTCGACAGGGAACACTGAAGCTTTCTTT.

The genes are TRBV6-1 and TRBJ1-6; 9 bases match TRBD1. In germline, CDR1 is MNHNS, CDR2 SASEGT. CDR3 length: 15 amino acids. J gave up 10 bases and V 4 bases, and 8 bases lay outside the gene matches. CDR3 sequence (DNA): TGTGCCAGCAGTGGGGGACAGGGATCTGTCTCACCCCTCCACTTT. This encodes CASSGGQGSVSPLHF.

Note on this clone: Other DNA sequences of this sample code for an identical CDR3. The gene calls are TRBV6-5 and TRBJ1-1, with D possibly matching TRBD1 (6 bases). V shed 0 bases and J shed 4 bases, with 15 bases lying between them. The CDR3 extends over 16 amino acids. Germline V lookup: CDR1 MNHEY, CDR2 SVGAGI. The CDR3 is CASSYSIGGGGTEAFF. The CDR3 nucleotides are TGTGCCAGCAGTTACTCGATCGGGGGGGGCGGCACTGAAGCTTTCTTT.

The chain employs TRBV18 and TRBJ2-3, with 7 positions matching TRBD2. Germline CDR1 KGHSH, CDR2 LQKENI. V lost 3 bases to trimming and J lost 1 base; unmatched junction nucleotides: 7. The CDR3 contains 16 residues. CDR3 coding DNA: TGTGCCAGCTCACCTAGATTGGCGGGGGGCACAGATACGCAGTATTTT. It translates to CASSPRLAGGTDTQYF. The variable domain in full, with the rest retrieved from reference TRBV18 and TRBJ2-3, is NAGVMQNPRHLVRRRGQEARLRCSPMKGHSHVYWYRQLPEEGLKFMVYLQKENIIDESGMPKERFSAEFPKEGPSILRIQQVVRGDSAAYFCASSPRLAGGTDTQYFGPGTRLTVL.

The chain links TRBV6-6 to TRBJ1-6; D is unclear. The V end was cut by 2 bases, the J end by 10 bases, with 6 bases between. This CDR3 comprises 12 residues. The germline CDR1 and CDR2 sequences are MNHNY and SVGAGI (reference sequence). The CDR3 DNA follows: TGTGCCAGCAGTTACCCGAGGTCACCCCTCCACTTT. Amino acids: CASSYPRSPLHF.

In this sample, this clone turned up once. This sequence joins TRBV7-2 and TRBJ2-5, with 9 positions matching TRBD1. The CDR3 contains 15 residues. V gave up 1 base and J gave up 7 bases; unmatched junction bases: 7. The V gene's germline CDR1 is SGHTA and CDR2 FQGNSA. The CDR3 here is CASSLGGQGFGTQYF. The CDR3 DNA reads as TGTGCCAGCAGCTTAGGGGGACAGGGTTTCGGGACCCAGTACTTC.

The J gene is TRBJ2-5, the V gene TRBV2; perhaps TRBD2 as D (5 bases). The J call is doubtful: the DNA matches TRBJ2-7 better. The CDR3 totals 14 residues. Germline CDR1 SNHLY, CDR2 FYNNEI. In DNA, the CDR3 is TGTGCCAGCCCCCGGGGAGCCAGACCCTACGAGCAGTACTTC. This encodes CASPRGARPYEQYF.

This sequence joins TRBV7-2 and TRBJ2-1, with 8 positions matching TRBD2. Germline V gives CDR1 SGHTA, CDR2 FQGNSA. With 1 base clipped from V and 4 bases from J, the junction kept 3 bases outside the gene matches. The CDR3 runs 15 residues. The CDR3 nucleotides read TGTGCCAGCAGCTTAGTCGGGGGGGCGTACAATGAGCAGTTCTTC. This encodes CASSLVGGAYNEQFF. The complete variable domain, with remaining parts taken from reference TRBV7-2 and TRBJ2-1, reads GAGVSQSPSNKVTEKGKDVELRCDPISGHTALYWYRQSLGQGLEFLIYFQGNSAPDKSGLPSDRFSAERTGGSVSTLTIQRTQQEDSAVYLCASSLVGGAYNEQFFGPGTRLTVL.

The genes are TRBV9 and TRBJ1-1; D possibly corresponds to TRBD1 (5 bases). This CDR3 comprises 16 residues. With 1 base removed from V and 1 base from J, the gap between germline ends came to 14 bases. Looked up from germline, CDR1 is SGDLS and CDR2 is YYNGEE. The CDR3 region is CASSVSRDQENTEAFF. The CDR3 nucleotides read TGTGCCAGCAGCGTAAGCAGGGATCAGGAGAACACTGAAGCTTTCTTT.

The chain combines TRBV2 with TRBJ1-1; D is unresolved. The germline CDR1 and CDR2 sequences are SNHLY and FYNNEI. This CDR3 region has 17 residues. V gave up 6 bases and J gave up 0 bases, with 20 bases separating them. The CDR3 loop reads CASRERAGNLMNTEAFF. The CDR3 DNA follows: TGTGCCAGCAGAGAGCGGGCGGGGAACCTTATGAACACTGAAGCTTTCTTT.

The chain links TRBV5-6 to TRBJ2-5, with 10 nucleotides matching TRBD2. V was clipped by 0 bases and J by 4 bases; unmatched bases: 0. Germline CDR1 SGHDT, CDR2 YYEEEE. The CDR3 spans 14 residues. The CDR3: CASSLASGGETQYF. CDR3 DNA: TGTGCCAGCAGCTTGGCTAGCGGGGGAGAGACCCAGTACTTC.

This clone was detected only a few times. This sequence joins TRBV4-2 and TRBJ1-5, with 8 bases identical to TRBD1. The CDR3 covers 16 residues. Germline-derived CDR1 and CDR2 are LGHNA and YNFKEQ. The V and J ends lost 4 bases and 4 bases, in that order; junction bases with no gene match: 9. The CDR3 DNA follows: TGTGCCAGCAGCCGCACGGGACAGGCCGAGAATCAGCCCCAGCATTTT. Translating it yields CASSRTGQAENQPQHF.

The chain combines TRBV19 with TRBJ2-7; 8 bases fit TRBD1. Germline V gene data show CDR1 as LNHDA and CDR2 as SQIVND (reference sequence). V shed 5 bases and J 4 bases; nucleotides not matched to a gene: 19. This CDR3 region has 18 residues. The chain's CDR3 is CASSPGGLAGQVDYEQYF. Here the CDR3 DNA reads TGTGCCAGTAGTCCAGGGGGCCTCGCGGGACAGGTAGATTACGAGCAGTACTTC.

This clone showed up just a few times. The chain joins TRBV15 to TRBJ1-2; D gene uncertain. Trimming pared 2 bases from V and 0 bases from J, leaving 13 bases between. The CDR3 runs to 16 residues. Germline lookup yields CDR1 LNHNV and CDR2 YYDKDF (reference sequence). This chain's CDR3 is CATSRPTGGPNYGYTF. For the CDR3, the DNA is TGTGCCACCAGCAGACCTACCGGAGGCCCTAACTATGGCTACACCTTC.

The chain uses TRBV9 and TRBJ1-1, with 7 nucleotides matching TRBD1. The CDR3 spans 15 residues. V dropped 4 bases and J dropped 0; count of bases not matched to a gene: 6. Germline V lookup: CDR1 SGDLS, CDR2 YYNGEE. In nucleotides, the CDR3 is TGTGCCAGCAGCCCTCGGGACAGTCTGAACACTGAAGCTTTCTTT. Protein: CASSPRDSLNTEAFF.

J is TRBJ2-5 and V is TRBV5-1; TRBD2 matches 8 bases. The germline V gene encodes CDR1 SGHRS and CDR2 YFSETQ. The CDR3 consists of 17 residues. Losses at the gene ends were 0 bases for V and 2 bases for J; bases not matched to a gene: 9. As DNA, the CDR3 is TGCGCCAGCAGCTTGGCCGATTGGCGGGGGGAACAAGAGACCCAGTACTTC. It codes for CASSLADWRGEQETQYF.

The chain couples TRBV4-1 to TRBJ2-3; D may be TRBD2 (6 bases). Germline lookup yields CDR1 MGHRA and CDR2 YSYEKL. The CDR3 sequence is 19 residues long. Trimming cost V 1 base and J 0 bases, with 20 bases left between them. CDR3 region: CASSQGFGGATLSTDTQYF. The CDR3 DNA reads as TGCGCCAGCAGCCAAGGGTTCGGCGGGGCCACTTTAAGCACAGATACGCAGTATTTT.

This rearrangement joins TRBV27 to TRBJ2-7; TRBD2 matches 7 bases. This CDR3 has 15 amino acids. From germline, CDR1 is MNHEY and CDR2 SMNVEV (reference sequence). J lost 3 bases, V lost 5 bases, and 10 bases had no gene match. CDR3 protein: CASSPLAGDYYEQYF. The CDR3 nucleotides are TGTGCCAGCAGTCCCCTGGCGGGGGACTACTACGAGCAGTACTTC.

The chain joins TRBV5-1 to TRBJ2-5, with D perhaps TRBD2 (7 bases). Deletions cut 7 bases from V and 14 bases from J, with 15 bases between. CDR3 length: 10 amino acids. Germline V lookup: CDR1 SGHRS, CDR2 YFSETQ. The CDR3 here is CASPGEGFYF. The CDR3 nucleotides read TGCGCCAGCCCAGGGGAGGGATTTTACTTC. The full variable domain, with the rest looked up from reference TRBV5-1 and TRBJ2-5, is KAGVTQTPRYLIKTRGQQVTLSCSPISGHRSVSWYQQTPGQGLQFLFEYFSETQRNKGNFPGRFSGRQFSNSRSEMNVSTLELGDSALYLCASPGEGFYFGPGTRLLVL.

This clone was recorded a few times. The rearrangement uses TRBV20-1 and TRBJ1-2, with a tentative D call TRBD1 (5 bases). The V end was cut by 6 bases, the J end by 8 bases, with 10 bases between. CDR3 size: 10 residues. Germline assignment: CDR1 DFQATT and CDR2 SNEGSKA (reference sequence). The CDR3 protein is CSAGGGGYTF. As DNA, the CDR3 is TGCAGTGCGGGGGGAGGGGGCTACACCTTC.

The genes are TRBV5-6 and TRBJ1-1; possibly TRBD1 for D (6 bases). Looked up from germline, CDR1 is SGHDT and CDR2 is YYEEEE. This CDR3 comprises 14 residues. V dropped 7 bases and J dropped 1 base, with 14 bases sitting between them. CDR3: CASGRRGANTEAFF. Here the CDR3 DNA reads TGTGCCAGCGGAAGACGGGGGGCGAACACTGAAGCTTTCTTT.

This chain joins TRBV10-3 and TRBJ1-5, with 7 nucleotides matching TRBD1. This CDR3 contains 15 residues. V lost 3 bases and J lost 10; bases outside the gene matches: 12. Germline V lookup: CDR1 ENHRY, CDR2 SYGVKD. Here the CDR3 reads CAISDGQGVISPQHF. The CDR3 nucleotides read TGTGCCATCAGTGACGGGCAGGGGGTAATATCCCCCCAGCATTTT.

This chain joins TRBV7-2 and TRBJ2-7, with D perhaps matching TRBD1 (5 bases). The CDR3 length is 15 residues. V dropped 6 bases and J dropped 2 bases, with 17 bases sitting between them. Germline V gene data show CDR1 as SGHTA and CDR2 as FQGNSA. CDR3 residues: CASRKDIQPTYEQYF. The CDR3 region has the DNA TGTGCCAGCAGAAAGGACATCCAACCCACCTACGAGCAGTACTTC.

V and J are TRBV6-6 and TRBJ2-5, with D hard to call. V was cut by 2 bases and J by 0 bases, with 7 bases left in between. The CDR3 totals 14 residues. The germline CDR1 and CDR2 sequences are MNHNY and SVGAGI (reference sequence). The CDR3 sequence is CASSYDRDQETQYF. The CDR3 nucleotides are TGTGCCAGCAGTTACGACCGGGACCAAGAGACCCAGTACTTC.

The V and J genes are TRBV27 and TRBJ2-1; TRBD2 agrees at 15 bases. CDR1 is MNHEY, CDR2 SMNVEV, per germline (reference sequence). V shed 0 bases, J shed 9 bases, and the junction held 6 bases outside the gene matches. The CDR3 runs 17 residues. In DNA form, the CDR3 reads TGTGCCAGCAGTTTATCAGGACTAGCGGGGGGGTTAGGTGAGCAGTTCTTC. Its protein is CASSLSGLAGGLGEQFF.

V and J are TRBV6-4 and TRBJ1-5; tentative D call: TRBD1 (5 bases). Germline CDR1 MRHNA, CDR2 SNTAGT. The CDR3 sequence is 13 residues long. V shed 5 bases and J shed 4 bases, with 9 bases lying between them. The CDR3 protein is CASSQGENQPQHF. The CDR3 nucleotides read TGTGCCAGCAGTCAGGGTGAGAATCAGCCCCAGCATTTT.

In nucleotides, the CDR3 is TGTGCCAGCACCCCGGGGGGAGTTGGAAACACCATATATTTT. The encoded protein is CASTPGGVGNTIYF. The chain combines TRBV28 with TRBJ1-3; TRBD1 might be the D (5 bases). CDR1 is MDHEN, CDR2 SYDVKM, per germline. The CDR3 length is 14 residues. Trimming shortened V by 7 bases and J by 3 bases, and 13 bases separated the two germline ends.

This clone was counted only a few times. The chain is built from TRBV27 and TRBJ1-1; 7 nucleotides align to TRBD1. Germline trimming cut 5 bases from V and 1 base from J; bases unmatched to any gene: 4. The germline V gene encodes CDR1 MNHEY and CDR2 SMNVEV (reference sequence). CDR3 size: 14 residues. In DNA form, the CDR3 reads TGTGCCAGCAGTCCCAGACAGGGGAACACTGAAGCTTTCTTT. Encoded protein: CASSPRQGNTEAFF.